The source of this T cell receptor (beta chain) is a study of human T cells and chemical hapten exposure. As originally analysed: Counts of TCRs in each sample centred on a median of 95,638 and extended from approximately 20,000 to 700,000. One entry per CDR3 protein, called by TCRdb with MiXCR from the RACE reads. What appears here as the V and J calls and clone size reflects TCRdb's work, not the paper's. Seen here are roughly 90,000 distinct CDR3 sequences, about a tenth observed once, and the top ten hold 0.85% to 1.2%. Study results and caveats: No shift was seen in TCRs above 1 in 1000 frequency with DPC sensitization.

Time point here: patch test 3, about 24 weeks after DPC sensitization. Treatment described: therapeutic diphenylcyclopropenone sensitization with weekly scalp DPC. Donation of samples came from alopecia patients who were 18 to 70 years old and suitable for DPC. Of note for this clonotype: Its matching antigen is unknown.

Unmatched junction bases numbered 1, after V lost 4 bases and J lost 8 bases. CDR1 MNHEY and CDR2 SVGEGT come from the germline V gene. The length of the CDR3 is 12 residues. The source was whole blood, collected in connection with sensitization to the hapten diphenylcyclopropenone (DPC). J is TRBJ2-1 and V is TRBV6-2 or TRBV6-3; 8 bases map to TRBD2. This clonotype originated in a woman in her 30s with alopecia areata. Some clones in this sample may be carry-over from other donors' samples. The DNA of the CDR3 is TGTGCCAGCAGTTGGACTAGCCATGAGCAGTTCTTC. It codes for CASSWTSHEQFF.